This TCR beta chain stems from a study of shared T cell receptors in the human thymus. Data came from immunoSEQ multiplex PCR; TCRdb stores just in-frame clones and leaves some out. Among some 700,000 clones, around nine tenths were seen once, and the ten largest hold 0.008% to 0.011%. The CDR3 has 16 residues. Germline V gene data show CDR1 as LGHNA and CDR2 as YSLEER. V trimming: 1 base; J trimming: 6 bases; junction bases outside the gene matches: 10. The same specimen was also included in a second study, on human thymus T cells. From that study: As related research reported, thymic repertoires overlapped highly among unrelated individuals.

The TCR originated in a boy under three years old with a congenital heart defect. The chain is built from TRBV4-3 and TRBJ2-3; 7 bases are a match to TRBD2. Sample: thymocytes. CDR3 sequence reads: CASSQVGGRAGDTQYF. In DNA form, the CDR3 reads TGCGCCAGCAGCCAAGTGGGAGGGAGGGCCGGGGATACGCAGTATTTT.